These 14 T cell receptor beta chains originate from one sample sequenced in a study of blood T cells in healthy people across ages. For the second PCR, which ran for about 7 to 12 cycles, a sample-barcoded 5' primer and a J-beta primer mix were used. TCRdb independently ran MiXCR on the 5' RACE reads; one entry per CDR3 protein. The sample lists 1.5 million to 2 million distinct CDR3 sequences; 28% were seen once. What was sequenced was blood. These receptors originate from a woman aged 25 to 39 in good health.

In its sample, this clonotype was seen many times. The rearrangement links TRBV6-5 to TRBJ2-7, with D perhaps matching TRBD1 (5 bases). The CDR3 consists of 15 residues. Germline V gene lookup returns CDR1 MNHEY and CDR2 SVGAGI. The germline V and J ends were trimmed by 6 bases and 6 bases, with 21 bases remaining between them. The CDR3 sequence: CASSPLGVNGIEQYF. Written as DNA, the CDR3 is TGTGCCAGCAGCCCCTTAGGGGTGAATGGGATCGAGCAGTACTTC.

V gene TRBV18 combines with J gene TRBJ2-1; D unresolved. The CDR3 is 17 amino acids. Germline CDR1 and CDR2: KGHSH and LQKENI. V was pared by 3 bases and J by 0 bases, with 15 bases between. The CDR3 DNA is TGTGCCAGCTCACCCCGGGCAGCCTTGAGCTCCTACAATGAGCAGTTCTTC. This encodes CASSPRAALSSYNEQFF.

The table lists this clonotype with a few counts. This rearrangement joins TRBV7-2 to TRBJ2-3; 11 positions agree with TRBD2. The CDR3 is 16 residues long. CDR1 and CDR2 from the germline V gene are SGHTA and FQGNSA. V was clipped by 1 base and J by 4 bases; unmatched bases: 4. The CDR3 nucleotides read TGTGCCAGCAGCTTAGGGGTAGCGGGGGGGCCAGATACGCAGTATTTT. It codes for CASSLGVAGGPDTQYF.

The rearrangement uses TRBV7-9 and TRBJ2-5; D is unclear. Trimming removed 7 bases from V and 3 bases from J, with 9 bases in between. The V gene's germline CDR1 is SEHNR and CDR2 FQNEAQ (reference sequence). The CDR3 has 12 amino acids. The CDR3 DNA sequence: TGTGCCAGCACCGGGTTCGAAGAGACCCAGTACTTC. Translating it yields CASTGFEETQYF.

Note on this clonotype: This may arise from a read error, as a much more abundant clone is one base away. V is TRBV12-3 or TRBV12-4 and J is TRBJ2-1; D remains unclear. The CDR3 is made up of 11 amino acids. V lost 6 bases to trimming and J lost 10 bases, with 10 bases between them. In DNA, the CDR3 is TGTGCCAGCAGCCGAACAGCCGAGCAGTTCTTC. It yields the protein CASSRTAEQFF.

The J gene is TRBJ2-7, the V gene TRBV5-5, with D perhaps matching TRBD1 or TRBD2 (5 bases each). This CDR3 is built from 15 residues. Germline loops: CDR1 SGHKS, CDR2 YYEKEE (reference sequence). Trimming pared 4 bases from V and 2 bases from J, leaving 16 bases between. The DNA for the CDR3 is TGTGCCAGCAGCCGTATTGGGACCGAGACCTACGAGCAGTACTTC. Translated: CASSRIGTETYEQYF.

A few counts support this clonotype. CDR3 DNA sequence: TGTGCCAGCGCGACTAGCGGGGGATCTTACGAGCAGTACTTC. Protein product: CASATSGGSYEQYF. V and J are TRBV28 and TRBJ2-7, with 12 bases identical to TRBD2. Germline lookup yields CDR1 MDHEN and CDR2 SYDVKM. V gave up 8 bases and J gave up 4 bases; unmatched junction bases: 6. The CDR3 totals 14 residues.

This chain links TRBV10-1 with TRBJ2-3; possibly TRBD1 or TRBD2 for D (6 bases each). This CDR3 spans 15 amino acids. Germline V gene data show CDR1 as WNHNN and CDR2 as SYGVQD (reference sequence). Trimming shortened V by 8 bases and J by 0 bases, and 15 bases separated the two germline ends. CDR3 sequence reads: CASPPGAPSTDTQYF. CDR3 nucleotides: TGCGCCAGCCCCCCGGGGGCGCCCAGCACAGATACGCAGTATTTT.

This chain joins TRBV12-3 or TRBV12-4 and TRBJ1-5, with D hard to call. Trimming pared 6 bases from V and 5 bases from J, leaving 8 bases between. The CDR3 loop spans 12 amino acids. CDR3: CASRLRDQPQHF. The CDR3 DNA sequence: TGTGCCAGCAGACTCCGGGATCAGCCCCAGCATTTT.

The chain joins TRBV11-2 to TRBJ2-3; 8 bases agree with TRBD2. The CDR3 length is 18 residues. Germline V gene sequence: CDR1 SGHAT, CDR2 FQNNGV. Trimming took 5 bases from V and 3 from J; bases not matched to a gene: 16. DNA for the CDR3: TGTGCCAGCAGCAAGGGACTAGAAGCCCTCCTTTTGACAGATACGCAGTATTTT. This gives the protein CASSKGLEALLLTDTQYF.

This clonotype was counted a single time. Germline is not matched at one junction end, which may reflect a read error. The J gene is TRBJ2-1, the V gene TRBV6-2 or TRBV6-3; D is unclear. Germline V lookup: CDR1 MNHEY, CDR2 SVGEGT. CDR3 length equals 15 residues. CDR3 sequence reads: CANSYEGSDVDEQFF. As DNA, the CDR3 is TGTGCCAACAGTTACGAAGGGTCCGATGTTGATGAGCAGTTCTTC.

This clonotype was counted once. The V call is TRBV5-1, the J call TRBJ2-7; TRBD1 might be the D (6 bases). Germline V CDR1 and CDR2: SGHRS, YFSETQ. The CDR3 extends over 14 amino acids. V was trimmed by 4 bases and J by 7 bases, leaving 18 bases between them. The CDR3 sequence is CASSKDSAYNEQYF. The CDR3 coding sequence is TGCGCCAGCAGCAAGGACAGTGCCTACAATGAGCAGTACTTC. Full variable domain (remainder filled in from reference TRBV5-1 and TRBJ2-7): KAGVTQTPRYLIKTRGQQVTLSCSPISGHRSVSWYQQTPGQGLQFLFEYFSETQRNKGNFPGRFSGRQFSNSRSEMNVSTLELGDSALYLCASSKDSAYNEQYFGPGTRLTVT.

This clonotype was counted a single time. One end of the junction varies from germline; a read error may be responsible. The chain combines TRBV3-1 with TRBJ2-5, with D perhaps TRBD1 (5 bases). The J call may be faulty, since TRBJ2-7 better matches the DNA end. The CDR3 loop spans 14 amino acids. Germline assignment: CDR1 LGHDT and CDR2 YNNKEL (reference sequence). The DNA for the CDR3 is TGTGCCTGCAGCCAAGGGGCCGTAAGTCACGAGCAGTACTTC. Translating it yields CACSQGAVSHEQYF.

The V call is TRBV7-8, the J call TRBJ2-3, with 8 bases aligning to TRBD2. Germline CDR1 is SGHVS and CDR2 is FQNEAQ. J gave up 2 bases and V 5 bases, and 6 bases lay outside the gene matches. This CDR3 has 15 residues. CDR3 sequence (DNA): TGTGCCAGCAGCGATACTAGCGGATACACAGATACGCAGTATTTT. As protein: CASSDTSGYTDTQYF.